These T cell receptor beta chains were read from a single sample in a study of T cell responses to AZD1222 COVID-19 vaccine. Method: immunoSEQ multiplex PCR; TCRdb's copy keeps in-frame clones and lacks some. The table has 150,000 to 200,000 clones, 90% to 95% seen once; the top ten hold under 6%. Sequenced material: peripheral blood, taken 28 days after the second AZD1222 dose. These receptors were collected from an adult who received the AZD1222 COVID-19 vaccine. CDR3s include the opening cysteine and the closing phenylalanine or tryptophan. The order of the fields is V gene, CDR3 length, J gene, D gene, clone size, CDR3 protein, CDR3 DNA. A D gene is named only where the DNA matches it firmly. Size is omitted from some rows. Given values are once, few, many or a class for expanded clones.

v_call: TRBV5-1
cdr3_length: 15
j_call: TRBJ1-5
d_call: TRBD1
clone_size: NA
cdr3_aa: CASSPTGQGFQPQHF
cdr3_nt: TGCGCCAGCAGCCCCACGGGACAGGGGTTTCAGCCCCAGCATTTT

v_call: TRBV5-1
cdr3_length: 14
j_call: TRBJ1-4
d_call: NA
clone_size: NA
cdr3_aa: CASAMATTNEKLFF
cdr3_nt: TGCGCCAGCGCAATGGCTACAACTAATGAAAAACTGTTTTTT

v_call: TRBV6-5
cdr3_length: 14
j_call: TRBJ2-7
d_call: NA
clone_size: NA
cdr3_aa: CASSGLGVRYEQYF
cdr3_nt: TGTGCCAGCTCTGGCCTCGGGGTACGCTACGAGCAGTACTTC

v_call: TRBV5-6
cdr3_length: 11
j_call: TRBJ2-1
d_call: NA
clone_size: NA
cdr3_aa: CASNWGDEQFF
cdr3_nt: TGTGCCAGCAATTGGGGGGATGAGCAGTTCTTC

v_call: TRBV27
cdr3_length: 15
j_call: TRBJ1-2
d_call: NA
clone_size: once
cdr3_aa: CASSFSGTANYGYTF
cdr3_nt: TGTGCCAGCAGTTTTTCGGGCACCGCTAACTATGGCTACACCTTC

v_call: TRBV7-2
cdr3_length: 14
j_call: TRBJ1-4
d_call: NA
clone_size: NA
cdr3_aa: CASSPGRVSEKLFF
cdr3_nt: TGTGCCAGCAGCCCGGGCCGGGTTAGTGAAAAACTGTTTTTT

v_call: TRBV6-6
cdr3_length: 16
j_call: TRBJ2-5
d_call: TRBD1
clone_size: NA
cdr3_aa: CASSYSPTGAGETQYF
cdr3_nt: TGTGCCAGCAGTTACTCTCCAACAGGGGCAGGGGAGACCCAGTACTTC

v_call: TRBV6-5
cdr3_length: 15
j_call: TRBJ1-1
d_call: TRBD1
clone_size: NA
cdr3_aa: CASSPPAGGNTEAFF
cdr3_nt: TGTGCCAGCAGCCCCCCCGCAGGGGGGAACACTGAAGCTTTCTTT

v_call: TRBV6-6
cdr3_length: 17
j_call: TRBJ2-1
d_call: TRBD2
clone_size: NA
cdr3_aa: CASSRRLAGVSYNEQFF
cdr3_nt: TGTGCCAGCAGTCGACGGCTAGCGGGAGTTTCTTACAATGAGCAGTTCTTC

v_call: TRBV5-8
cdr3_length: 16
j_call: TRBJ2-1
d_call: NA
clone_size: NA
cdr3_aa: CASSLGLGPKGDEQFF
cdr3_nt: TGTGCCAGCAGCTTGGGACTAGGGCCTAAAGGGGATGAGCAGTTCTTC

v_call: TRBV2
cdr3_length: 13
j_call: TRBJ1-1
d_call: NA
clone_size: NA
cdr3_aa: CASSRRMNTEAFF
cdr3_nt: TGTGCCAGCAGTCGGCGTATGAACACTGAAGCTTTCTTT

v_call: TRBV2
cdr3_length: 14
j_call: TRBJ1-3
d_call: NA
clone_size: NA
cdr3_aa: CASSGSYSGNTIYF
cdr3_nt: TGTGCCAGCAGTGGTTCGTACTCTGGAAACACCATATATTTT

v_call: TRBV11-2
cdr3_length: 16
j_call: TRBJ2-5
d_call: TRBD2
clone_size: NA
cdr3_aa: CASSLVAGGGEETQYF
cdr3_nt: TGTGCCAGCAGCTTAGTAGCGGGAGGGGGGGAGGAGACCCAGTACTTC

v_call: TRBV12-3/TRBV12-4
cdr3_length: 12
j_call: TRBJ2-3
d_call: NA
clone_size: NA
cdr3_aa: CASSPGTDTQYF
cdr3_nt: TGTGCCAGCAGTCCCGGCACAGATACGCAGTATTTT

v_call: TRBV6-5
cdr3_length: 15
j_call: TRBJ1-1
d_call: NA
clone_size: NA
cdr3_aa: CASSYSRAGEGTAFF
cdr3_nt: TGTGCCAGCAGTTACTCGAGGGCAGGGGAGGGTACAGCTTTCTTT

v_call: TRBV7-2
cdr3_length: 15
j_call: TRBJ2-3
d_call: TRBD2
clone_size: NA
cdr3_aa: CASSPTSGPTDTQYF
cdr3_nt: TGTGCCAGCAGCCCGACTAGCGGACCCACAGATACGCAGTATTTT

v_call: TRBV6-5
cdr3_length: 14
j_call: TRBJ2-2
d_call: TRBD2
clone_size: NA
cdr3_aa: CAGGRTSSAGELFF
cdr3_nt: TGTGCCGGGGGGAGGACTAGTAGCGCCGGGGAGCTGTTTTTT

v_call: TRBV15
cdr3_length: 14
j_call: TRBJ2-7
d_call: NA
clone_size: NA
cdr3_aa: CATSRDPGPYEQYF
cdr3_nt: TGTGCCACCAGCAGAGATCCGGGCCCCTACGAGCAGTACTTC

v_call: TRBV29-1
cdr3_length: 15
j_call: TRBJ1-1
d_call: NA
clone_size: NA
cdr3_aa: CSVSKPGLRNTEAFF
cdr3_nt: TGCAGCGTTTCAAAACCGGGACTCAGGAACACTGAAGCTTTCTTT

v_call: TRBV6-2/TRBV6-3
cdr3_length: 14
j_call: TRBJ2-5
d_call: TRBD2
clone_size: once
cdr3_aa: CASSYSGRAGTQYF
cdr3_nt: TGTGCCAGCAGTTACAGCGGGAGGGCCGGGACCCAGTACTTC

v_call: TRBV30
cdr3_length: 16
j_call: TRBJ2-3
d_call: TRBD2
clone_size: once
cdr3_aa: CAWSMGLAGSTDTQYF
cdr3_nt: TGTGCCTGGAGTATGGGACTAGCGGGTAGCACAGATACGCAGTATTTT

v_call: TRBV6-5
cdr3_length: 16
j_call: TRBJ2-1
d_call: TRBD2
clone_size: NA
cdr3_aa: CASSYSGLAWQNEQFF
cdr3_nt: TGTGCCAGCAGTTACTCGGGACTAGCGTGGCAAAATGAGCAGTTCTTC

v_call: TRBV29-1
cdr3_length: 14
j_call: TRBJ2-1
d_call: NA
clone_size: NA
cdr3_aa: CSVARLGGYNEQFF
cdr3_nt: TGCAGCGTTGCTAGGCTAGGGGGTTACAATGAGCAGTTCTTC

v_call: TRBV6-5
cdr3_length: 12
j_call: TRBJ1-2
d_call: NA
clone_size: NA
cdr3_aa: CASSSNRNGYTF
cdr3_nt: TGTGCCAGCAGTAGTAACAGGAATGGCTACACCTTC

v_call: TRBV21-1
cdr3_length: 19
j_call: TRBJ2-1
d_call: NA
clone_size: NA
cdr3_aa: CASSSHGVLGYSSYNEQFF
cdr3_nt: TGTGCCAGCAGCAGTCATGGGGTTTTAGGTTATAGCTCCTACAATGAGCAGTTCTTC

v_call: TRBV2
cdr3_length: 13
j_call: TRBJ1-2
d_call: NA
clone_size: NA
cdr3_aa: CASSVSGLDGYTF
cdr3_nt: TGTGCCAGCAGTGTCTCAGGGCTTGATGGCTACACCTTC

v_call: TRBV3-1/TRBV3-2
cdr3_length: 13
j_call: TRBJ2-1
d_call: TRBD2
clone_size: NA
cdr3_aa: CASSLAGVNEQFF
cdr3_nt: TGTGCCAGCAGCTTAGCGGGAGTCAATGAGCAGTTCTTC

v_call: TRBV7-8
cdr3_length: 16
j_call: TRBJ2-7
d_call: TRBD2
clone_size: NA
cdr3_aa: CASSLALGLVGGEQYF
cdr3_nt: TGTGCCAGCAGCTTAGCGTTGGGACTAGTAGGAGGTGAGCAGTACTTC

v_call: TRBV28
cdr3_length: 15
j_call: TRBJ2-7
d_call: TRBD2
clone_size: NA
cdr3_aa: CASSPGREDSYEQYF
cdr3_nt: TGTGCCAGCAGCCCGGGGCGGGAGGATTCCTACGAGCAGTACTTC

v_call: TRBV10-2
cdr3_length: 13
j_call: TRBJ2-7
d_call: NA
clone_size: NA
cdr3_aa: CASAQALSYEQYF
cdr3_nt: TGCGCCAGCGCCCAGGCACTATCCTACGAGCAGTACTTC

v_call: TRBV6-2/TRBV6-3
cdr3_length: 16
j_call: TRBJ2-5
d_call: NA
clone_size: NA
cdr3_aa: CASSYQVGTPQETQYF
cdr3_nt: TGTGCCAGCAGTTACCAAGTCGGGACGCCTCAAGAGACCCAGTACTTC

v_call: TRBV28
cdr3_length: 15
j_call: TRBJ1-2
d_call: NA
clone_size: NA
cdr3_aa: CASSFGTGANYGYTF
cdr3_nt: TGTGCCAGCAGTTTTGGGACGGGAGCTAACTATGGCTACACCTTC

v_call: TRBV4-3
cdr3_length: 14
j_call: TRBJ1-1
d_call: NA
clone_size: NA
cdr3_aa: CASSQVGGYQLAFF
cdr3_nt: TGCGCCAGCAGCCAAGTAGGGGGTTACCAACTTGCTTTCTTT

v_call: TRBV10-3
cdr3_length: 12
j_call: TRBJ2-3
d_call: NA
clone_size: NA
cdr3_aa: CAISVSTDTQYF
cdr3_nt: TGTGCCATCAGTGTATCCACAGATACGCAGTATTTT

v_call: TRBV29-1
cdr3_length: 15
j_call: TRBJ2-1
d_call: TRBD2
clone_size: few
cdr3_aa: CSVENWVGGDNEQFF
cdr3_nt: TGCAGCGTTGAGAATTGGGTGGGAGGGGACAATGAGCAGTTCTTC

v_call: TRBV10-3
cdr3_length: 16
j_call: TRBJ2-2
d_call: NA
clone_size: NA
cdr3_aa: CAISESGSVNTGELFF
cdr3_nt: TGTGCCATCAGTGAGTCTGGCAGCGTAAACACCGGGGAGCTGTTTTTT

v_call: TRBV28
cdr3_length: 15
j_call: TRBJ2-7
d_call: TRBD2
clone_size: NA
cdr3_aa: CASSSPAGTTYEQYF
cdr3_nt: TGTGCCAGCAGTTCGCCAGCGGGGACCACCTACGAGCAGTACTTC

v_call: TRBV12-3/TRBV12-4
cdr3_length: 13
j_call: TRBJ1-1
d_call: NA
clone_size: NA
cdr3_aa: CASSFQANTEAFF
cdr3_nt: TGTGCCAGCAGTTTTCAAGCGAACACTGAAGCTTTCTTT

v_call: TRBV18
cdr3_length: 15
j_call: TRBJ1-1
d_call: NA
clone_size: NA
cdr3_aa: CASSPRQKSNTEAFF
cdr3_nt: TGTGCCAGCTCACCGAGACAGAAGTCGAACACTGAAGCTTTCTTT

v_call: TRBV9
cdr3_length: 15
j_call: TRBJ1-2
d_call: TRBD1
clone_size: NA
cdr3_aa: CASSVGPTGGDRYTF
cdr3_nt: TGTGCCAGCAGCGTAGGGCCGACAGGGGGCGATCGCTACACCTTC

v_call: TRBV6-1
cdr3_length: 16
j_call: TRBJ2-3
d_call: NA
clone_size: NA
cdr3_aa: CASSVRGGTSTDTQYF
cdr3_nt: TGTGCCAGCAGTGTTAGAGGCGGTACTAGCACAGATACGCAGTATTTT

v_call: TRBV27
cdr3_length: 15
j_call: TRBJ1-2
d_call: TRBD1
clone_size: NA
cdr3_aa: CASSFSTGWNYGYTF
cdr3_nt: TGTGCCAGCAGTTTTTCGACAGGGTGGAACTATGGCTACACCTTC

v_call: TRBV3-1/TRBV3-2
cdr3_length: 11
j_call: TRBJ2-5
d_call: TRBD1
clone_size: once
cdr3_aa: CASRGLETQYF
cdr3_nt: TGTGCCAGTAGGGGGCTGGAGACCCAGTACTTC

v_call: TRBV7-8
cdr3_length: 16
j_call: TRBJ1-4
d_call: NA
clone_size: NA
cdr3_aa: CASSSHRTLLDEKLFF
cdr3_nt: TGTGCCAGCAGCTCCCACCGGACACTCCTGGATGAAAAACTGTTTTTT

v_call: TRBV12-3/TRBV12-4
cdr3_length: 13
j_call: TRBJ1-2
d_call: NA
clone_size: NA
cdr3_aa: CASSPGAGRGYTF
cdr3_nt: TGTGCCAGCAGTCCAGGGGCCGGGCGTGGCTACACCTTC

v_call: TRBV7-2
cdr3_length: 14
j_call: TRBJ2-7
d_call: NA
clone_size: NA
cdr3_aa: CASSLAGSNYEQYF
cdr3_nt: TGTGCCAGCAGCTTAGCGGGGTCAAATTACGAGCAGTACTTC

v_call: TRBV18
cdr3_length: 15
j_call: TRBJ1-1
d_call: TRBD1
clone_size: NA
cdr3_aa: CASSPGQGARAEAFF
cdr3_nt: TGTGCCAGCTCACCGGGACAGGGGGCGCGCGCTGAAGCTTTCTTT

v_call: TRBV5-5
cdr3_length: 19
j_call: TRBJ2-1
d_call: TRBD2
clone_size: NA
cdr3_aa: CASSSRGWLAESSYNEQFF
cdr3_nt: TGTGCCAGCAGCTCGCGGGGGTGGCTAGCGGAGAGCTCCTACAATGAGCAGTTCTTC

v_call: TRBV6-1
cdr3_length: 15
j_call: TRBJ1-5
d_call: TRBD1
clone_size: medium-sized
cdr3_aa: CASSEPTGGNQPQHF
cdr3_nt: TGTGCCAGCAGTGAACCGACAGGGGGGAATCAGCCCCAGCATTTT

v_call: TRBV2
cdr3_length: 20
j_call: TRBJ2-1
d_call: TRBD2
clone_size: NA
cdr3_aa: CASRRLASGRPLRSYNEQFF
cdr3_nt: TGTGCCAGCAGGCGACTCGCTAGCGGGAGGCCCTTAAGGTCCTACAATGAGCAGTTCTTC

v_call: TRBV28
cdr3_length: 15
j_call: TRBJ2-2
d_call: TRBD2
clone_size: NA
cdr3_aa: CASHPSPGRGGELFF
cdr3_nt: TGTGCCAGCCATCCTTCCCCGGGGAGGGGCGGGGAGCTGTTTTTT

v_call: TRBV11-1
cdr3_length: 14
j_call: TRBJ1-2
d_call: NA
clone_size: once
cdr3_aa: CASSLGRLNYGYTF
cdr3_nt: TGTGCCAGCAGCTTGGGACGGTTAAACTATGGCTACACCTTC

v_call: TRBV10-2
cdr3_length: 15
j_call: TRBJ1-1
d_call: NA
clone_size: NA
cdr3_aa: CASSVDGLMNTEAFF
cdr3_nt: TGCGCCAGCAGCGTTGACGGCTTAATGAACACTGAAGCTTTCTTT

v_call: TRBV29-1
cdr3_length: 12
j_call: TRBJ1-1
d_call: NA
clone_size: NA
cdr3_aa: CSVEGRGAMAFF
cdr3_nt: TGCAGCGTTGAAGGTCGGGGGGCGATGGCTTTCTTT

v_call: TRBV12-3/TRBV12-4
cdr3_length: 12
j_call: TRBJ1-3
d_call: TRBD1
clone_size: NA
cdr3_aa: CASTTGEATIYF
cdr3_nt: TGTGCCAGCACTACAGGGGAAGCCACCATATATTTT

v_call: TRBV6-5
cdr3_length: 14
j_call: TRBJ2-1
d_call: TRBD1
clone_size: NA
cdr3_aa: CASRMGQGAYEQFF
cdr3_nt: TGTGCCAGCCGAATGGGACAGGGGGCATATGAGCAGTTCTTC

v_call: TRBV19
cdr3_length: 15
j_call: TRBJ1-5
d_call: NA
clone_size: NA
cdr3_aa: CASSISGLGNQPQHF
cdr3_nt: TGTGCCAGTAGTATCTCAGGGTTGGGCAATCAGCCCCAGCATTTT

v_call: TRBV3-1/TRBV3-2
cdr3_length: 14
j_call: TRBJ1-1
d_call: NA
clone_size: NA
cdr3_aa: CASSLKTENTEAFF
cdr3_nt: TGTGCCAGCAGCCTTAAAACAGAGAACACTGAAGCTTTCTTT

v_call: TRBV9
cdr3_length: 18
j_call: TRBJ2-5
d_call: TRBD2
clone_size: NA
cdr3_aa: CASSVAGGSSGVQETQYF
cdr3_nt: TGTGCCAGCAGCGTAGCTGGCGGGTCTAGCGGGGTACAAGAGACCCAGTACTTC

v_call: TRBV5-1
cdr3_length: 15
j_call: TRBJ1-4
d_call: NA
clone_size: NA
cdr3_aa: CASSLADPEREKLFF
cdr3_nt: TGCGCCAGCAGCTTGGCGGACCCGGAGCGGGAAAAACTGTTTTTT